These 17 T cell receptor beta chains were sequenced from one sample in a study of blood T cells in healthy people across ages. The authors ran a second PCR of about 7 to 12 cycles using a sample-barcoded 5' primer and a J-beta primer mix. TCRdb re-called the 5' RACE reads with MiXCR, one entry per CDR3 protein. Of 780,000 or so distinct CDR3 sequences listed, roughly 53% were seen once; the top ten hold about two fifths. Specimen: blood. Receptors were obtained from a man of 80 years or more in good health.

The V and J genes are TRBV27 and TRBJ2-7; TRBD2 matches at 11 bases. Losses at the gene ends were 1 base for V and 1 base for J; bases not matched to a gene: 6. Per germline, CDR1 MNHEY and CDR2 SMNVEV (reference sequence). The CDR3 extends over 17 amino acids. The CDR3 here is CASSLWSTSGASYEQYF. The CDR3 region has the DNA TGTGCCAGCAGTTTATGGTCGACTAGCGGGGCTTCCTACGAGCAGTACTTC.

Only a few counts were recorded for this clonotype. The genes are TRBV28 and TRBJ2-1, with TRBD2 matching 12 bases. The CDR3 runs 16 residues. CDR1 and CDR2 from the germline V gene are MDHEN and SYDVKM. The V gene end was trimmed by 1 base and the J gene end by 14 bases; junction bases not matched to a gene: 12. The chain's CDR3 is CASSLSGLAGVGEEFF. The CDR3 coding sequence is TGTGCCAGCAGTTTATCGGGACTAGCGGGCGTCGGGGAGGAGTTCTTC.

The chain is built from TRBV21-1 and TRBJ2-7. TRBV21-1 is described as a pseudogene. The CDR3 spans 15 residues. The CDR3 bases are TGTGCCAGCAGCAACAGAAGGCAGTTCTCCTACGAGCAGTACTTC. Protein sequence: CASSNRRQFSYEQYF.

V usage is TRBV28 and J usage is TRBJ2-1; D may match TRBD1 or TRBD2 (5 bases each). The J call may be faulty, since TRBJ2-7 better matches the DNA end. Germline V CDR1 and CDR2: MDHEN, SYDVKM. CDR3 length equals 14 residues. The CDR3 loop reads CATGPPSFYNEQYF. CDR3 DNA: TGTGCCACAGGGCCGCCTAGCTTCTACAATGAGCAGTACTTC.

J is TRBJ2-4 and V is TRBV6-1, with D possibly matching TRBD1 (5 bases). Judging by the DNA end, TRBJ2-7 fits better; the J call may be wrong. Germline CDR1 is MNHNS and CDR2 is SASEGT. The CDR3 has 13 residues. The CDR3, as DNA: TGTGCCAGCATGCAGGGTCCGTTGGACGAGCAGTACTTC. This translates into CASMQGPLDEQYF.

The chain carries TRBV6-4 and TRBJ2-7; TRBD1 agrees at 9 bases. The CDR3 totals 14 residues. Trimming removed 7 bases from V and 6 bases from J; junction bases left unmatched: 10. Germline loops: CDR1 MRHNA, CDR2 SNTAGT. The CDR3 is CASKKDRGGSEQYF. CDR3 coding DNA: TGTGCCAGCAAAAAGGACAGGGGCGGAAGCGAGCAGTACTTC.

This clonotype was detected only a few times. The V call is TRBV20-1, the J call TRBJ2-3; no definite D call. This CDR3 region has 14 residues. CDR1 and CDR2 (germline): DFQATT, SNEGSKA (reference sequence). Trimming took 0 bases from V and 3 from J, leaving 10 bases between them. CDR3 bases: TGCAGTGCTAGAGATTGGGCGGTAACAGATACGCAGTATTTT. Translating it yields CSARDWAVTDTQYF.

With regard to this clonotype: The junction shows a germline mismatch at one end, possibly a read error. The genes are TRBV7-7 and TRBJ2-7; D unresolved. Germline V lookup: CDR1 SSHAT, CDR2 FNYEAQ (reference sequence). The CDR3 contains 13 residues. The CDR3 region has the DNA TGTGCTAGCAGCTTAGCATGGGCGTCCGAGCAGTACTTC. It encodes CASSLAWASEQYF.

The chain combines TRBV20-1 with TRBJ2-1; no definite D call. The CDR3 totals 13 residues. Germline CDR1 DFQATT, CDR2 SNEGSKA (reference sequence). Trimming removed 3 bases at V and 8 bases at J, with 14 bases between. The CDR3 region has the DNA TGCAGTGCTAGGAATCCCATGGTGGATGAGCAGTTCTTC. It encodes CSARNPMVDEQFF.

This clonotype was picked up one time. The chain employs TRBV20-1 and TRBJ2-7; 9 nucleotides line up with TRBD2. Trimming took 4 bases from V and 7 from J; bases not matched to a gene: 17. The CDR3 extends over 16 amino acids. CDR1 is DFQATT, CDR2 SNEGSKA, per germline (reference sequence). CDR3 region: CSAKDSSSGDFMEQYF. The DNA for the CDR3 is TGCAGTGCTAAGGATTCTTCTAGCGGGGACTTCATGGAGCAGTACTTC.

The rearrangement links TRBV6-5 to TRBJ2-7; 7 bases align to TRBD2. This CDR3 spans 15 amino acids. Germline values: CDR1 MNHEY, CDR2 SVGAGI. V dropped 2 bases and J dropped 2; count of bases not matched to a gene: 6. CDR3 sequence reads: CASSYLRDYAYEQYF. CDR3 bases: TGTGCCAGCAGTTACCTCCGGGACTACGCCTACGAGCAGTACTTC.

This sequence joins TRBV7-2 and TRBJ2-5; D uncertain. CDR1 is SGHTA and CDR2 is FQGNSA in the germline V gene. The CDR3 covers 13 residues. The V end was cut by 1 base, the J end by 3 bases, with 6 bases between. CDR3 DNA sequence: TGTGCCAGCAGCTTAGATAGGGAAGAGACCCAGTACTTC. Encoded protein: CASSLDREETQYF.

The chain recombines TRBV4-2 with TRBJ2-4; possibly TRBD1 for D (6 bases). Germline assignment: CDR1 LGHNA and CDR2 YNFKEQ. The CDR3 spans 17 residues. V gave up 1 base and J gave up 1 base, with 14 bases separating them. In nucleotides, the CDR3 is TGTGCCAGCAGCCAAGCCGGGAAGGGGGAGGCCAAAAACATTCAGTACTTC. It is translated as CASSQAGKGEAKNIQYF.

A few counts support this clonotype. In nucleotides, the CDR3 is TGTGCCAGCAGCTTAGGACTAGCGGGAGGGGGGGGCGGAAACATTCAGTACTTC. Amino acids: CASSLGLAGGGGGNIQYF. The chain couples TRBV7-2 to TRBJ2-4; TRBD2 aligns across 14 bases. Trimming at V came to 1 base and at J to 6 bases, leaving 8 bases not matched to a gene. This CDR3 is 18 amino acids long. CDR1 and CDR2 (germline): SGHTA, FQGNSA.

The CDR3 DNA reads TGTGCCAGCACCCCCTCTGGGGTCAATGAGCAGTTCTTC. It codes for CASTPSGVNEQFF. The chain uses TRBV27 and TRBJ2-1; D not certain. Between the trimmed V and J ends, which lost 7 bases and 6 bases, there was a span of 13 bases. There are 13 residues in the CDR3. Germline V gene lookup returns CDR1 MNHEY and CDR2 SMNVEV (reference sequence).

This chain uses TRBV29-1 with TRBJ2-1; TRBD2 is a possible D gene (7 bases). The V gene lost 4 bases and the J gene lost 7 bases, with 26 bases spanning the gap. The V gene's germline CDR1 is SQVTM and CDR2 ANQGSEA. The CDR3 runs to 17 residues. CDR3 residues: CSVVRGGGISTENEQFF. DNA for the CDR3: TGCAGCGTTGTCCGAGGGGGGGGGATTTCTACGGAGAATGAGCAGTTCTTC.

V is TRBV7-6 and J is TRBJ1-1; tentatively, D is TRBD1 (6 bases). The CDR3 runs to 13 residues. Germline V gene data show CDR1 as SGHVS and CDR2 as FNYEAQ. Trimming cost V 7 bases and J 5 bases, with 14 bases left between them. The CDR3 spells CASNYARGTEAFF. CDR3 DNA sequence: TGTGCCAGCAACTACGCCAGGGGAACTGAAGCTTTCTTT.